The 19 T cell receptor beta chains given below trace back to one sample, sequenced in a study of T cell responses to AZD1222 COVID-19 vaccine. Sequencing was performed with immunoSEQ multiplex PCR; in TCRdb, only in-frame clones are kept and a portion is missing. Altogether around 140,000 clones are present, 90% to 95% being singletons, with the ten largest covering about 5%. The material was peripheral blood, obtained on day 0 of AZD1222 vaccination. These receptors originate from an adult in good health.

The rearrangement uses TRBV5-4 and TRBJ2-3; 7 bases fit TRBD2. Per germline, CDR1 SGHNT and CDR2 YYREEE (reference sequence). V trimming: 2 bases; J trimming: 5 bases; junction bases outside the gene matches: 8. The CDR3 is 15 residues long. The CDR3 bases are TGTGCCAGCAGCTTAAGCGGGGCAAGTCAAGATACGCAGTATTTT. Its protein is CASSLSGASQDTQYF.

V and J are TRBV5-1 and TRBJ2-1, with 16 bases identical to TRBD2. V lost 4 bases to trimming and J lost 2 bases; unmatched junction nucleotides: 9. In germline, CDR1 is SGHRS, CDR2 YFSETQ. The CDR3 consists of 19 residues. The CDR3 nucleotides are TGCGCCAGCAGCCCGGGACTAGCGGGGGGGCGGAGGCCCTACAATGAGCAGTTCTTC. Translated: CASSPGLAGGRRPYNEQFF.

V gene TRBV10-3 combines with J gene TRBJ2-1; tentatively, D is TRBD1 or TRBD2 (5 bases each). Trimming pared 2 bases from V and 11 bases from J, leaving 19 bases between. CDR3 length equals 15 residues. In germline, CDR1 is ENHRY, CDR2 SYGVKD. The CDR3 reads CAISEISSGTFKQFF. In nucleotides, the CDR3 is TGTGCCATCAGTGAGATTTCATCCGGGACCTTCAAGCAGTTCTTC.

As DNA, the CDR3 is TGTGCCAGCAAACGGGCCCACGGGGAAAATCAGCCCCAGCATTTT. Translation: CASKRAHGENQPQHF. The rearrangement links TRBV6-5 to TRBJ1-5; D is ambiguous. The CDR3 is 15 amino acids. V was clipped by 7 bases and J by 4 bases, with 17 bases between them. Germline loops: CDR1 MNHEY, CDR2 SVGAGI.

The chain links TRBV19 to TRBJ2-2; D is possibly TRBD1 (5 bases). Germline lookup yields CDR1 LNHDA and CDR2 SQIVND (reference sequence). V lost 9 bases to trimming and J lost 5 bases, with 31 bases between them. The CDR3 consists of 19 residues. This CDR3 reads CASRTRTRVSPRTTGELFF. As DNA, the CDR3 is TGTGCCAGCAGAACGAGGACAAGGGTCTCACCCCGAACAACCGGGGAGCTGTTTTTT.

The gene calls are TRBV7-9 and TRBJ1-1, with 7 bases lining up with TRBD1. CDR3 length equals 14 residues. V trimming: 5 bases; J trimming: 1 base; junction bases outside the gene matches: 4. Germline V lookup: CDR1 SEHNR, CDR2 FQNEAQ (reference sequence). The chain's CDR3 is CASSPDRANTEAFF. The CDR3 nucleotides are TGTGCCAGCAGCCCCGACAGGGCGAACACTGAAGCTTTCTTT.

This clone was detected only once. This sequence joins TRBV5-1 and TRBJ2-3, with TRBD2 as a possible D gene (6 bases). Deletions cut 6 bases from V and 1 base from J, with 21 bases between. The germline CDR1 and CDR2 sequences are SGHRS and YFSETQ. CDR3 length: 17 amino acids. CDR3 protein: CASKFALASIGTDTQYF. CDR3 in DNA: TGCGCCAGCAAGTTCGCGCTAGCGTCGATCGGCACAGATACGCAGTATTTT. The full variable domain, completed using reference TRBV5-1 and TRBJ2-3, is KAGVTQTPRYLIKTRGQQVTLSCSPISGHRSVSWYQQTPGQGLQFLFEYFSETQRNKGNFPGRFSGRQFSNSRSEMNVSTLELGDSALYLCASKFALASIGTDTQYFGPGTRLTVL.

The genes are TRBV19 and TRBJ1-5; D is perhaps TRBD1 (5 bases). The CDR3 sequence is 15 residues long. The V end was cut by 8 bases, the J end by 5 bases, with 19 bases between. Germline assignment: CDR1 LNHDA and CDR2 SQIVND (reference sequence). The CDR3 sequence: CASSNGQGGYQPQHF. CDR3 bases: TGTGCCAGTTCTAACGGACAAGGCGGATATCAGCCCCAGCATTTT.

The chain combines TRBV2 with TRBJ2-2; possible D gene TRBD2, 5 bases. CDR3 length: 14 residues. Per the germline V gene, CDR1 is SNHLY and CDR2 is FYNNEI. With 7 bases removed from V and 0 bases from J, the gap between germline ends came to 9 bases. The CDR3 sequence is CASKAGANTGELFF. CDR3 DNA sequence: TGTGCCAGCAAGGCGGGCGCGAACACCGGGGAGCTGTTTTTT.

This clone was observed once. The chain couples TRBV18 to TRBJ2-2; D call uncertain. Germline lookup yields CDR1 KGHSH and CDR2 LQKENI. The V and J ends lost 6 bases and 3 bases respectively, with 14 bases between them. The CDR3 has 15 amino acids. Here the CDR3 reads CASSPRQTDTGELFF. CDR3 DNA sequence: TGTGCCAGCTCCCCCAGGCAGACGGACACCGGGGAGCTGTTTTTT.

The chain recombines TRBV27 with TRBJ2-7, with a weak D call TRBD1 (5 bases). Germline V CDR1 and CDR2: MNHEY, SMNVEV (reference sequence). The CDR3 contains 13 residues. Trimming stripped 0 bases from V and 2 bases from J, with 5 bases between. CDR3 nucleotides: TGTGCCAGCAGTTTATCGACAGCCTACGAGCAGTACTTC. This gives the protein CASSLSTAYEQYF.

As DNA, the CDR3 is TGTGCCAGTCAACCCAGGTATCCCTTGGATGAGCAGTTCTTC. It translates to CASQPRYPLDEQFF. V and J are TRBV6-5 and TRBJ2-1; D is undetermined. V was cut by 9 bases and J by 8 bases, with 20 bases left in between. The CDR3 is 14 amino acids. Germline V gene lookup returns CDR1 MNHEY and CDR2 SVGAGI.

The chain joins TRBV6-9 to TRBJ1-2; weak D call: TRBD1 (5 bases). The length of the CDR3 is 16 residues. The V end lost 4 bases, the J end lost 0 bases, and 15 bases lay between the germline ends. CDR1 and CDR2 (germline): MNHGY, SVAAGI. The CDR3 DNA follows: TGTGCCAGCAGTTCCACCCGGGACGGACCTAACTATGGCTACACCTTC. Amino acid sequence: CASSSTRDGPNYGYTF.

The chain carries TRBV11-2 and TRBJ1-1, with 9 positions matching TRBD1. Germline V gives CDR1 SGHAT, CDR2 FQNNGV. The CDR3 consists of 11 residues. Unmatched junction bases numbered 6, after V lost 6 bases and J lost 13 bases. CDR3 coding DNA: TGTGCCAGCAGTCGGACAGGGGAGGGTTTCTTT. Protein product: CASSRTGEGFF.

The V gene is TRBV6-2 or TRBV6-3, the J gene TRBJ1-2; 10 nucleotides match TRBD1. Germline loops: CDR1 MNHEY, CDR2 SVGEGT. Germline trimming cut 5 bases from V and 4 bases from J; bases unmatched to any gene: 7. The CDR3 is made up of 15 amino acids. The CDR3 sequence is CASSRPGQGTYGYTF. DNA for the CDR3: TGTGCCAGCAGTCGACCGGGACAGGGGACCTATGGCTACACCTTC.

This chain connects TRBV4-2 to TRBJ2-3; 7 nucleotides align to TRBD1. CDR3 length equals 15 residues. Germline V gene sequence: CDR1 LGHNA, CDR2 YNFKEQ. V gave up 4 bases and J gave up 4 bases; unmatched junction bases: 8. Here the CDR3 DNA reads TGTGCCAGCAGCCCTGGGACAGACGCCGCAGATACGCAGTATTTT. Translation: CASSPGTDAADTQYF.

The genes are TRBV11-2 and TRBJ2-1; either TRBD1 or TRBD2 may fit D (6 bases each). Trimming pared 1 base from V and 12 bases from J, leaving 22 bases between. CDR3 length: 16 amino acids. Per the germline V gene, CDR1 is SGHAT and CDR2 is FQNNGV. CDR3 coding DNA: TGTGCCAGCAGCTTAGTGGGGGGTGGCAGGGGTGTGGTGCAGTTCTTC. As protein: CASSLVGGGRGVVQFF.

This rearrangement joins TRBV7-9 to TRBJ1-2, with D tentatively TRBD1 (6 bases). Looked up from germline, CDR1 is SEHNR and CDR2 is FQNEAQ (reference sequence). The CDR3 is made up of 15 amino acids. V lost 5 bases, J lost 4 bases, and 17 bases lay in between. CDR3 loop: CASSTRQRGGYGYTF. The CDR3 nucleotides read TGTGCCAGCAGCACCCGACAGAGAGGGGGCTATGGCTACACCTTC.

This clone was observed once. CDR3 sequence reads: CASSFGTSDYNEQFF. The CDR3 coding sequence is TGTGCCAGCAGCTTCGGGACTAGCGACTACAATGAGCAGTTCTTC. The chain is built from TRBV7-9 and TRBJ2-1, with 10 positions matching TRBD2. The V gene end was trimmed by 3 bases and the J gene end by 3 bases; junction bases not matched to a gene: 2. This CDR3 region has 15 residues. Germline V gene sequence: CDR1 SEHNR, CDR2 FQNEAQ (reference sequence).